This TCR beta chain was documented in a study of cytotoxic CD8 clonotypes in ibrutinib-treated CLL. Study-wide background: Partial responses totalled approximately 24 and complete responses 2; after median about 67 months, around 14 remained remitted and around twelve progressed. Mean productive templates were around 260,000; mean productive rearrangements were about 89,000. General study findings and limits: Sampling of sustained-remission and progressing patients occurred at differing times.

Notes on this clone: What it recognizes is unknown.

The protocol was immunoSEQ multiplex PCR, while the TCRdb copy is restricted to in-frame clones and leaves out a portion. The sample records 150,000 to 250,000 clones, around 72% being singletons. The TCR was taken from a human donor with chronic lymphocytic leukemia. The sample consisted of PBMCs, taken after 24 months of ibrutinib treatment.

CDR3: CASSVSGRPYEQYF. The CDR3 region has the DNA TGTGCCAGCAGTGTTAGCGGGAGGCCCTACGAGCAGTACTTC. The J gene is TRBJ2-7, the V gene TRBV6-6, with 10 bases fitting TRBD2. This CDR3 has 14 residues. The J segment lost 2 bases and the V segment lost 5 bases, leaving 3 bases of the junction unmatched. Germline V gives CDR1 MNHNY, CDR2 SVGAGI (reference sequence).